This TCR beta chain derives from a study of cytotoxic CD8 clonotypes in ibrutinib-treated CLL. Study overall: Mean per-sample yields comprised roughly 260,000 productive templates and 94,082 productive rearrangements.

Broader study findings: Patients with sustained remission and those progressing were sampled at differing times. Shared public clonotypes were rare, and on treatment they either got smaller or stayed the same.

This clone was recorded only once. The antigen remains unidentified. The junction departs from germline at one end; a sequencing error may be responsible. Targeted sequencing depth ranged from 1 in 200,000 to 1 in 1 million T cells. Method: immunoSEQ multiplex PCR; TCRdb's copy keeps in-frame clones and lacks some. Among 250,000 to 350,000 clones, roughly four fifths were seen once, and the ten largest hold around 5.3%. Germline V gives CDR1 SQVTM, CDR2 ANQGSEA. The CDR3 consists of 14 residues. The chain links TRBV29-1 to TRBJ2-7; 7 bases are shared with TRBD1. Sequences were derived from PBMCs, sampled at disease progression, from a patient treated with ibrutinib. This sequence originates from a human donor with chronic lymphocytic leukemia. This chain's CDR3 is CSVKERTGTDEQYF. The DNA of the CDR3 is TGCAGCGTTAAAGAAAGGACAGGAACGGACGAGCAGTACTTC.